The rows below give T cell receptor beta chains drawn from one sample of a study of blood T cell repertoires in COVID-19. Measured with immunoSEQ multiplex PCR; TCRdb has only the in-frame clones, and not every one. The sample contains about 300,000 clones, roughly 85% of which appear only once. Material for sequencing was PBMCs or T cells enriched from blood (not recorded which). These receptors came from a woman aged 50 to 60 who had recovered from COVID-19. Each CDR3 is given with its conserved first and last residue. The D gene is left open where the match is weak. Expanded clones get a size class; other rows say once, few or many, or leave the size out.

J	D	V	size	DNA	CDR3
TRBJ2-4	TRBD2	TRBV3-1/TRBV3-2	once	TGTGCCAGCAGCCAAGATTGGGGGACTAGCGGAAGAAACATTCAGTACTTC	CASSQDWGTSGRNIQYF
TRBJ1-6	.	TRBV9	few	TGTGCCAGCAACCGGTTGAATTCACCCCTCCACTTT	CASNRLNSPLHF
TRBJ2-2	TRBD2	TRBV9	.	TGTGCCAGCAGTGACGGGACTAGCGGGCAACCCACTAACACCGGGGAGCTGTTTTTT	CASSDGTSGQPTNTGELFF
TRBJ1-2	.	TRBV6-5	.	TGTGCCAGCAGGGGGGCAGGGGCCGGGTATGGCTACACCTTC	CASRGAGAGYGYTF
TRBJ1-5	.	TRBV6-2/TRBV6-3	.	TGTGCCAGCAGTTCAGTCTTCCCAAATCAGCCCCAGCATTTT	CASSSVFPNQPQHF
TRBJ1-1	.	TRBV6-1	few	TGTGCCAGCAGTGAGTTTACGAGTGTAAAGACTGAAGCTTTCTTT	CASSEFTSVKTEAFF
TRBJ1-2	.	TRBV7-8	few	TGTGCCAGCAGCCGGGGCAATAACTATGGCTACACCTTC	CASSRGNNYGYTF
TRBJ2-7	TRBD2	TRBV19	.	TGTGCTCCCCCTTCCCTGACTAGCGGGGGGAAACCCTACGAGCAGTACTTC	CAPPSLTSGGKPYEQYF
TRBJ1-6	.	TRBV7-8	few	TGTGCCAGCAGCTTAACCCCTCGGGTCCTTCCCAATTCACCCCTCCACTTT	CASSLTPRVLPNSPLHF
TRBJ2-1	TRBD1	TRBV5-1	.	TGCGCCAGCAGCTTGTGGGGACAGGCCACTATGGGGTACAATGAGCAGTTCTTC	CASSLWGQATMGYNEQFF
TRBJ2-3	TRBD2	TRBV6-5	.	TGTGCCAGCAGTTACTTAGCGGGGGGGAGGTTCGATACGCAGTATTTT	CASSYLAGGRFDTQYF
TRBJ1-2	.	TRBV5-8	.	TGTGCCAGCAGCCTGACAGAGGCTGGGGGCTACACCTTC	CASSLTEAGGYTF
TRBJ2-1	TRBD2	TRBV7-6	few	TGTGCCAGCAGCTTAGCTAGGGCTAGCGGGAGGAATGAGCAGTTCTTC	CASSLARASGRNEQFF
TRBJ1-1	.	TRBV9	.	TGTGCCAGCAGCCCTAGACCGACAGGGAACACTGAAGCTTTCTTT	CASSPRPTGNTEAFF
TRBJ2-2	TRBD2	TRBV19	.	TGTGCCAGTAGCCCTCGCCGGGGGGATCTGTACACCGGGGAGCTGTTTTTT	CASSPRRGDLYTGELFF
TRBJ2-2	TRBD2	TRBV19	.	TGTGCCACTAGAGGGGCTAGCGGGGGAACCGGGGAGCTGTTTTTT	CATRGASGGTGELFF
TRBJ2-5	TRBD2	TRBV10-3	few	TGTGCCATCAGCAGGACTAGCGGGGCCCAAGAGACCCAGTACTTC	CAISRTSGAQETQYF
TRBJ2-3	.	TRBV19	once	TGTGCCAGTAGTATTAGTCAGGGGCCAGATACGCAGTATTTT	CASSISQGPDTQYF
TRBJ1-1	.	TRBV19	.	TGTGCCAGTAGTATGGGAGGGGGTGAAGCTTTCTTT	CASSMGGGEAFF
TRBJ1-3	.	TRBV10-2	.	TGCGCCAGCATGGGCACCCCGGCTGGAAACACCATATATTTT	CASMGTPAGNTIYF
TRBJ1-4	.	TRBV28	.	TGTGCCAGCAGTTTTGCGGGTGACGAAAAACTGTTTTTT	CASSFAGDEKLFF
TRBJ2-6	.	TRBV19	.	TGTGCCAGTAGCTCACAGGGTGGTGGGGCCAACGTCCTGACTTTC	CASSSQGGGANVLTF
TRBJ2-7	TRBD1	TRBV3-1/TRBV3-2	few	TGTGCCAGCAGCCAGGCCCACAGGGGTAGGGAGCAGTACTTC	CASSQAHRGREQYF
TRBJ2-2	.	TRBV5-1	.	TGCGCCAGCAGCAACTACAGGCCAGCCTCCGGGGAGCTGTTTTTT	CASSNYRPASGELFF
TRBJ2-1	.	TRBV3-1/TRBV3-2	.	TGTGCCAGCAGCTCGAAAGGGGGAATAGGTGAGCAGTTCTTC	CASSSKGGIGEQFF
TRBJ1-1	.	TRBV28	.	TGTGCCAGCAGTCCCCTTATCACTGAAGCTTTCTTT	CASSPLITEAFF
TRBJ1-2	.	TRBV5-1	.	TGCGCCAGCCGACGAGAAGAATGGGACAATGGCTACACCTTC	CASRREEWDNGYTF
TRBJ1-5	.	TRBV19	once	TGTGCCAGTAGTCCCAGAGGAGGGAATCAGCCCCAGCATTTT	CASSPRGGNQPQHF
TRBJ2-3	TRBD2	TRBV4-2	.	TGTGCCAGCAGCCAAGATCCTAGCGGGGGCACAGATACGCAGTATTTT	CASSQDPSGGTDTQYF
TRBJ2-1	TRBD2	TRBV5-1	.	TGCGCCAGCAGCGCCTCGTTCGGGGGGGCTTACAATGAGCAGTTCTTC	CASSASFGGAYNEQFF
TRBJ1-2	TRBD1	TRBV15	.	TGTGCCACCAGCAGAGATCTCGGGACAGGGGGCGGTGGCTACACCTTC	CATSRDLGTGGGGYTF
TRBJ2-2	TRBD2	TRBV5-6	.	TGTGCCAGCAGCTGGGGGACTAGCGGGTTCGGGGAGCTGTTTTTT	CASSWGTSGFGELFF
TRBJ1-6	.	TRBV3-1/TRBV3-2	.	TGTGCCAGCAGCCAAGAACCAGGGTATAATTCACCCCTCCACTTT	CASSQEPGYNSPLHF
TRBJ1-1	.	TRBV5-4	.	TGTGCCAGCAGCTTGGGCATGGACAGATACACTGAAGCTTTCTTT	CASSLGMDRYTEAFF
TRBJ1-1	.	TRBV5-1	.	TGCGCCAGCAGCTTGGAGTCCAGAGGCGCTGAAGCTTTCTTT	CASSLESRGAEAFF
TRBJ2-5	.	TRBV7-9	.	TGTGCCAGCAGGGGCTTTAATGACAGCCAAGAGACCCAGTACTTC	CASRGFNDSQETQYF
TRBJ2-2	TRBD2	TRBV6-5	.	TGTGCCAGCCGGCGGGAGGCCTCGGTCACCGGGGAGCTGTTTTTT	CASRREASVTGELFF
TRBJ2-3	TRBD2	TRBV12-5	.	TGTGCTAGTGGTTTGGGACTAGCGGGCGGCACAGATACGCAGTATTTT	CASGLGLAGGTDTQYF
TRBJ2-1	TRBD2	TRBV5-6	.	TGTGCCAGCAGACAGAGCGGGGGCGGTGGGAATGAGCAGTTCTTC	CASRQSGGGGNEQFF
TRBJ2-3	.	TRBV11-2	.	TGTGCCAGCAGCTTAGAAGAGGTCCGGGCAGATACGCAGTATTTT	CASSLEEVRADTQYF
TRBJ2-4	.	TRBV11-3	.	TGTGCCAGCAGTACCCGTTTCGGGGACATTCAGTACTTC	CASSTRFGDIQYF
TRBJ2-7	.	TRBV30	.	TGTGCCTGGAGGTCGATTAGCGTTGGAGAGCAGTACTTC	CAWRSISVGEQYF
TRBJ2-7	TRBD2	TRBV7-8	.	TGTGCCAGCAGCTCCCTGGGAGGGGAAGGCGAGCAGTACTTC	CASSSLGGEGEQYF
TRBJ2-2	TRBD2	TRBV6-5	.	TGTGCCAGCAGTTACTCTCCAGCGGGGGACACCGGGGAGCTGTTTTTT	CASSYSPAGDTGELFF
TRBJ2-3	.	TRBV19	.	TGTGCCAGTAGACGCCCGGGGAGCACAGATACGCAGTATTTT	CASRRPGSTDTQYF
TRBJ1-2	.	TRBV21-1	once	TGTGCCAGCAGCACGCGACAGACTAACTATGGCTACACCTTC	CASSTRQTNYGYTF
TRBJ1-3	.	TRBV5-6	.	TGTGCCAGCAGAACCCGGGGATCGCTCTCTGGAAACACCATATATTTT	CASRTRGSLSGNTIYF
TRBJ1-2	TRBD1	TRBV16	.	TGTGCCAGCAGCCAATTAGGGGGCGACTATGGCTACACCTTC	CASSQLGGDYGYTF
TRBJ2-1	.	TRBV29-1	.	TGCAGCGTTGAAACCAGTTACAATGAGCAGTTCTTC	CSVETSYNEQFF
TRBJ1-1	.	TRBV6-5	.	TGTGCCAGCAATTGGGCGAACACTGAAGCTTTCTTT	CASNWANTEAFF
TRBJ2-7	.	TRBV10-3	.	TGTGCCATCAGTGAGACAGGTTTGTACGAGCAGTACTTC	CAISETGLYEQYF